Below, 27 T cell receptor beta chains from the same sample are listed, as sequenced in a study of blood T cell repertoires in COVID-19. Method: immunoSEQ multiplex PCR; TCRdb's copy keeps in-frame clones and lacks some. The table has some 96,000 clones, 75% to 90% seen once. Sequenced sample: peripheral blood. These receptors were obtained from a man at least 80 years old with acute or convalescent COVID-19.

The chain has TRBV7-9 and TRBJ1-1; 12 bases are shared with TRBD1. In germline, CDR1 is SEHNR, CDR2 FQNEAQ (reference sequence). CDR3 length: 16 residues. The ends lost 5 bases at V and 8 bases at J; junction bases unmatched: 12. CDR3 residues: CASSPRPGQGATEAFF. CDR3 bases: TGTGCCAGCAGCCCTCGCCCGGGACAGGGGGCTACCGAAGCTTTCTTT.

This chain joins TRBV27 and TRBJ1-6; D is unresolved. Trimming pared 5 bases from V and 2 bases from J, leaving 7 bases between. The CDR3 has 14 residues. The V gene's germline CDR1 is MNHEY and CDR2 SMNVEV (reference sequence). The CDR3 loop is CASSPQTYNSPLHF. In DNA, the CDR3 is TGTGCCAGCAGTCCTCAGACCTATAATTCACCCCTCCACTTT.

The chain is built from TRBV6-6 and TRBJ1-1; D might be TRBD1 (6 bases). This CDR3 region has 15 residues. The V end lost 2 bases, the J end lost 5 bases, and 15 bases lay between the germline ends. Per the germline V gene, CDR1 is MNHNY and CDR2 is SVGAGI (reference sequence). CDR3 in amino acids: CASSYPPEGGTEAFF. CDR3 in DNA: TGTGCCAGCAGTTACCCCCCCGAAGGGGGAACTGAAGCTTTCTTT.

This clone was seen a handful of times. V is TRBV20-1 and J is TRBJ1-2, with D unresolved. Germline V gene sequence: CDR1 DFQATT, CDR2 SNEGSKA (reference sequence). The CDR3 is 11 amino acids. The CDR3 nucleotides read TGCAGAAGCGGCGACGGGAGCGGCTACACCTTC. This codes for CRSGDGSGYTF.

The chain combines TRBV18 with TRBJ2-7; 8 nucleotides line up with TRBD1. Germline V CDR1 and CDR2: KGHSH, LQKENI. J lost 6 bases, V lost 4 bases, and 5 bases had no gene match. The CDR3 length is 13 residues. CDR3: CASSLGQGAEQYF. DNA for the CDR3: TGTGCCAGCTCACTGGGGCAGGGGGCCGAGCAGTACTTC.

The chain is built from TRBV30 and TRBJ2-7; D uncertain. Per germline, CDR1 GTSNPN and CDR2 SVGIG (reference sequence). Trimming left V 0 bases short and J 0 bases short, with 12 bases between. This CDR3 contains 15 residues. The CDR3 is CAWSVRSASSYEQYF. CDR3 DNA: TGTGCCTGGAGTGTTCGGAGCGCCAGCTCCTACGAGCAGTACTTC.

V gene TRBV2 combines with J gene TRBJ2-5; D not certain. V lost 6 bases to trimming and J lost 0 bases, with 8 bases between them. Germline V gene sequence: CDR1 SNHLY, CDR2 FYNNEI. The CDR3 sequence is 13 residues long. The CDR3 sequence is CASREWYQETQYF. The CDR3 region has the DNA TGTGCCAGCAGGGAGTGGTACCAAGAGACCCAGTACTTC.

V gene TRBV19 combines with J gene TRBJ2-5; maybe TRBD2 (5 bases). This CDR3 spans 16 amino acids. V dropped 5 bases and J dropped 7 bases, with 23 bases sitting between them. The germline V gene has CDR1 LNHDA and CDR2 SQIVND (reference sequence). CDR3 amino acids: CASSPKEVGVRGTQYF. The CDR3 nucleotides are TGTGCCAGTAGTCCGAAGGAGGTGGGTGTACGCGGGACCCAGTACTTC.

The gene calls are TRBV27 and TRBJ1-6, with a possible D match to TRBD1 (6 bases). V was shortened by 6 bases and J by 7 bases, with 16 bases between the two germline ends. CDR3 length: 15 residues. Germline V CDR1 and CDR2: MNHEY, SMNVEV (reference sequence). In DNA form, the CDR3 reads TGTGCCAGCAGCCCCTGGGGGGGGCTCAATTCACCCCTCCACTTT. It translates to CASSPWGGLNSPLHF.

The CDR3 is CASSLSGLAGGEQYF. CDR3 DNA sequence: TGTGCCAGCAGCTTAAGCGGCCTAGCGGGAGGCGAGCAGTACTTC. This chain uses TRBV11-2 with TRBJ2-7, with TRBD2 matching 11 bases. The J segment lost 6 bases and the V segment lost 2 bases, leaving 6 bases of the junction unmatched. Germline CDR1 reads SGHAT; CDR2 reads FQNNGV. CDR3 length equals 15 residues.

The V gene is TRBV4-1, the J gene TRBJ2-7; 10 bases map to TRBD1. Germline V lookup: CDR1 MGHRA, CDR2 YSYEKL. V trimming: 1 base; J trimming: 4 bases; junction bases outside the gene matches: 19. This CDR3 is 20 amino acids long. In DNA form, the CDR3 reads TGCGCCAGCAGCCAAGGATATTTCAGGAGACAGGGGGCGTTAGGGTACGAGCAGTACTTC. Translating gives CASSQGYFRRQGALGYEQYF.

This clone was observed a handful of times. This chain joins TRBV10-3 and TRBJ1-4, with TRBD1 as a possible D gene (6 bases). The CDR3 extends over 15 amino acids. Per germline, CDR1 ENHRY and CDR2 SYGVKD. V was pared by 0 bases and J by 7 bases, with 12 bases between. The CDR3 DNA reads TGTGCCATCAGTGAGTCAACTGGGGGCGGTGAAAAACTGTTTTTT. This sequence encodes CAISESTGGGEKLFF.

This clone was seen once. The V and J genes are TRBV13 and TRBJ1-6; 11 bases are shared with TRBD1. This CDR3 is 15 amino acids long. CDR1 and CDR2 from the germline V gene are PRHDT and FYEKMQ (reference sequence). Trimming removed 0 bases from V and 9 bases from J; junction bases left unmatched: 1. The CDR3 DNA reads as TGTGCCAGCAGCTTAGGGGACAGGGGGCTTTCACCCCTCCACTTT. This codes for CASSLGDRGLSPLHF.

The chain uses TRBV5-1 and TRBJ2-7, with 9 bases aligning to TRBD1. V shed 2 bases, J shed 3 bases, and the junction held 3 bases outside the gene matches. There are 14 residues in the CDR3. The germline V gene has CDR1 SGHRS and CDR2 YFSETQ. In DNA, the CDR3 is TGCGCCAGCAGCTTTGGACAGGGGTTCTACGAGCAGTACTTC. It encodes CASSFGQGFYEQYF.

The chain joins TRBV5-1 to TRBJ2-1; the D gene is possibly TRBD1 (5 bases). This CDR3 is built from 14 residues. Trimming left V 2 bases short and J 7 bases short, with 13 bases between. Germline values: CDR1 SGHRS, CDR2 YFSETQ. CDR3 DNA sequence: TGCGCCAGCAGCTTCGCTGACAGTCGTAATGAGCAGTTCTTC. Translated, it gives CASSFADSRNEQFF.

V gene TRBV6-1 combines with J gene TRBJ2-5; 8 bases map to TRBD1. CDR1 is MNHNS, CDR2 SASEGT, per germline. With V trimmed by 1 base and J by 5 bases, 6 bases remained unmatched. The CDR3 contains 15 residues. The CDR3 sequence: CASSEVRTGLETQYF. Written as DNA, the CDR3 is TGTGCCAGCAGTGAAGTTAGGACAGGGTTGGAGACCCAGTACTTC.

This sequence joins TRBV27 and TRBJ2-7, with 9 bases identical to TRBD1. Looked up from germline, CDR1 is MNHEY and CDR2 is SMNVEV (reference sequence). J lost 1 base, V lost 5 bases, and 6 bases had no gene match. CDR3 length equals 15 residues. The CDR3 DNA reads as TGTGCCAGCAGTATGACCGGGACAGGGTCCTACGAGCAGTACTTC. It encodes CASSMTGTGSYEQYF.

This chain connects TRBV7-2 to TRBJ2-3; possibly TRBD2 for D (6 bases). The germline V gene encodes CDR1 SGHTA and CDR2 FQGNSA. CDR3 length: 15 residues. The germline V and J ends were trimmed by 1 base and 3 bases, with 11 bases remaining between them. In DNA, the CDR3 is TGTGCCAGCAGCTTAGGGATAGGGAGGACAGATACGCAGTATTTT. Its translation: CASSLGIGRTDTQYF.

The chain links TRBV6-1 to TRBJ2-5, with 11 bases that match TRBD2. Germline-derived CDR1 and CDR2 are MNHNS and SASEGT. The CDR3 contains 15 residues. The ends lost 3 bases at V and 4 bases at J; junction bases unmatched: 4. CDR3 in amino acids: CASSDLAGGPETQYF. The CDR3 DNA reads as TGTGCCAGCAGTGATTTAGCGGGAGGGCCAGAGACCCAGTACTTC.

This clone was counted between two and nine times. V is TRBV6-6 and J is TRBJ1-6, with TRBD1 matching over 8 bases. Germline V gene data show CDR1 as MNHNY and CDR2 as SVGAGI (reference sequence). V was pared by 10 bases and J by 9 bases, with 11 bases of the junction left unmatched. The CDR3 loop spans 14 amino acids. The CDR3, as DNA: TGTGCCACCGGCACGTACAGGGGGATTTCACCCCTCCACTTT. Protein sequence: CATGTYRGISPLHF.

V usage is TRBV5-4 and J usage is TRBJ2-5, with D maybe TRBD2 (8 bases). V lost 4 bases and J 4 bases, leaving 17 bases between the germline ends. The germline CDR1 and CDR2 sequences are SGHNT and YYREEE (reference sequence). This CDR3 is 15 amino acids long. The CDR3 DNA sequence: TGTGCCAGCAGCACCGGACAGGCGGGGGGAGAGACCCAGTACTTC. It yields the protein CASSTGQAGGETQYF.

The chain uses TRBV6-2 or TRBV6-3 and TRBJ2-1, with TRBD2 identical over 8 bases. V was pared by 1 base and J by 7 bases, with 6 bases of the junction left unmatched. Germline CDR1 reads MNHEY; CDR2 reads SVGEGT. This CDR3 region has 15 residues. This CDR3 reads CASSYFQRELNEQFF. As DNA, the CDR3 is TGTGCCAGCAGTTACTTCCAGCGGGAGTTGAATGAGCAGTTCTTC.

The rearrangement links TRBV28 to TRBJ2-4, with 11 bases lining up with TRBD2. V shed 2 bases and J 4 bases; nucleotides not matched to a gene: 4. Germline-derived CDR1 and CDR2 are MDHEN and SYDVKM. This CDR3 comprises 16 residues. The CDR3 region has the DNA TGTGCCAGCAGTTTAGTCCTAGCGGGGGGAAAAAACATTCAGTACTTC. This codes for CASSLVLAGGKNIQYF. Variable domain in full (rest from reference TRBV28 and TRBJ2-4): DVKVTQSSRYLVKRTGEKVFLECVQDMDHENMFWYRQDPGLGLRLIYFSYDVKMKEKGDIPEGYSVSREKKERFSLILESASTNQTSMYLCASSLVLAGGKNIQYFGAGTRLSVL.

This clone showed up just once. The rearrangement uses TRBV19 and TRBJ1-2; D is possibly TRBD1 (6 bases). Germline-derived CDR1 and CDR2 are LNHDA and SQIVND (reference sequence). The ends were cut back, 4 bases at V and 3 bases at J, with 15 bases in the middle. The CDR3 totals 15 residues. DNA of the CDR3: TGTGCCAGTAGTACAGGGAGACAGGTCTACTATGGCTACACCTTC. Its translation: CASSTGRQVYYGYTF.

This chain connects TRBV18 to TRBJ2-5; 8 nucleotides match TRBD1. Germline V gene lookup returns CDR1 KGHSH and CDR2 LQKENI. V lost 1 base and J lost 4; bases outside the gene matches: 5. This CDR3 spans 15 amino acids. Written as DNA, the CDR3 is TGTGCCAGCTCACCACAAGGACAGGGCGGAGAGACCCAGTACTTC. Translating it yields CASSPQGQGGETQYF.

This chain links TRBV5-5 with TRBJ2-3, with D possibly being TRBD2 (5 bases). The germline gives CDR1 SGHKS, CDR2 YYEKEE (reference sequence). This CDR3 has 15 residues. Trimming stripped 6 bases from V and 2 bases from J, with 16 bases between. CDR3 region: CASTPRAAITDTQYF. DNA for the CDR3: TGTGCCAGCACCCCCCGAGCGGCCATCACAGATACGCAGTATTTT.

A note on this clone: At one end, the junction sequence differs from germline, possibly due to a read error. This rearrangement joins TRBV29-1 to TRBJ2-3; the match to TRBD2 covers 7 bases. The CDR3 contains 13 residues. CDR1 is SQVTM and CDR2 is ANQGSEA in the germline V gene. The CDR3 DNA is TGCAGCCTTGACGGGGAGGGTACAGATACGCAGTATTTT. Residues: CSLDGEGTDTQYF.